This T cell receptor beta chain came from a study of blood T cells in healthy people across ages. Background on the study: Every two T cells gave about one barcoded beta molecule via template switching.

The CDR3 runs 12 residues. CDR1 LGHDT and CDR2 YNNKEL come from the germline V gene (reference sequence). Trimming shortened V by 1 base and J by 14 bases, and 12 bases separated the two germline ends. Regarding this clonotype: Its antigen is still unknown.

The second PCR ran 7 to 11 cycles with a sample-barcoded 5' primer and J-beta primers. TCRdb analysed the 5' RACE reads with MiXCR anew, one entry per CDR3 protein. Among about a million distinct CDR3 sequences listed, around 48% were seen once. The donors, healthy Caucasians from Russia, were aged roughly 6 to 90. Study observations and caveats: Naive T cell percentage and TCR beta diversity correlated strongly. While age rose, TCR beta diversity per million T cells dropped in a roughly linear way.

The sample taken for sequencing was blood. V usage is TRBV3-1 and J usage is TRBJ2-4, with D tentatively TRBD1 or TRBD2 (5 bases each). This TCR was sampled from a young man in good health. The CDR3 here is CASSQGGRPKYF. The CDR3 bases are TGTGCCAGCAGCCAAGGGGGGAGACCAAAGTACTTC.